These T cell receptor beta chains were read from a single sample in a study of T cells in Graves' hyperthyroidism and ophthalmopathy. In TCRdb, the multiplex PCR reads were re-called with MiXCR into one record per CDR3 protein. This table has some 350,000 distinct CDR3 sequences, around 15% appearing once. Sequenced material: blood. The receptors derive from a woman aged 55-70 years with Graves' ophthalmopathy. CDR3s leave out the opening cysteine and the closing phenylalanine or tryptophan. Each record gives: J gene, V gene, CDR3 protein.

J: TRBJ2-7; V: TRBV28; CDR3: ASSLLPGTSGYLPYEQY
J: TRBJ1-5; V: TRBV12-3/TRBV12-4; CDR3: ASSWTVDSNQPQH
J: TRBJ2-3; V: TRBV7-2; CDR3: ASSPLVASTDTRY
J: TRBJ1-4; V: TRBV12-3/TRBV12-4; CDR3: ASRASKEIGEKLF
J: TRBJ2-6; V: TRBV19; CDR3: ATAGLSGANVLT
J: TRBJ2-5; V: TRBV28; CDR3: ASRSTSGRAETQY
J: TRBJ2-1; V: TRBV2; CDR3: ASSEFPGTSSFEQF
J: TRBJ2-7; V: TRBV3-1; CDR3: ASSQLPSYEQY
J: TRBJ2-1; V: TRBV7-8; CDR3: ASSLNGFFRSEQF
J: TRBJ1-3; V: TRBV11-2; CDR3: ASSLQRAGNTIY
J: TRBJ1-1; V: TRBV18; CDR3: TSSPSHLGQTMNTEAF
J: TRBJ2-7; V: TRBV20-1; CDR3: SATRERYVGEQY
J: TRBJ2-1; V: TRBV6-1; CDR3: DSSKLTSGVSSYNEQF
J: TRBJ1-3; V: TRBV11-2; CDR3: ASSPRQLSGNTIY
J: TRBJ2-7; V: TRBV4-2; CDR3: ASSQISQGRAEQY
J: TRBJ2-1; V: TRBV2; CDR3: ASSPGTGGGRGHNEQF
J: TRBJ2-7; V: TRBV20-1; CDR3: SAMDRVYEQY
J: TRBJ2-3; V: TRBV28; CDR3: ASSPALGPDTQY
J: TRBJ1-5; V: TRBV19; CDR3: ASSTDRGFQPQH
J: TRBJ1-4; V: TRBV2; CDR3: ASIRDRGMWTNEKLF
J: TRBJ2-1; V: TRBV9; CDR3: ASSVDSYNEQF
J: TRBJ2-3; V: TRBV20-1; CDR3: SAPGSIRDTQY